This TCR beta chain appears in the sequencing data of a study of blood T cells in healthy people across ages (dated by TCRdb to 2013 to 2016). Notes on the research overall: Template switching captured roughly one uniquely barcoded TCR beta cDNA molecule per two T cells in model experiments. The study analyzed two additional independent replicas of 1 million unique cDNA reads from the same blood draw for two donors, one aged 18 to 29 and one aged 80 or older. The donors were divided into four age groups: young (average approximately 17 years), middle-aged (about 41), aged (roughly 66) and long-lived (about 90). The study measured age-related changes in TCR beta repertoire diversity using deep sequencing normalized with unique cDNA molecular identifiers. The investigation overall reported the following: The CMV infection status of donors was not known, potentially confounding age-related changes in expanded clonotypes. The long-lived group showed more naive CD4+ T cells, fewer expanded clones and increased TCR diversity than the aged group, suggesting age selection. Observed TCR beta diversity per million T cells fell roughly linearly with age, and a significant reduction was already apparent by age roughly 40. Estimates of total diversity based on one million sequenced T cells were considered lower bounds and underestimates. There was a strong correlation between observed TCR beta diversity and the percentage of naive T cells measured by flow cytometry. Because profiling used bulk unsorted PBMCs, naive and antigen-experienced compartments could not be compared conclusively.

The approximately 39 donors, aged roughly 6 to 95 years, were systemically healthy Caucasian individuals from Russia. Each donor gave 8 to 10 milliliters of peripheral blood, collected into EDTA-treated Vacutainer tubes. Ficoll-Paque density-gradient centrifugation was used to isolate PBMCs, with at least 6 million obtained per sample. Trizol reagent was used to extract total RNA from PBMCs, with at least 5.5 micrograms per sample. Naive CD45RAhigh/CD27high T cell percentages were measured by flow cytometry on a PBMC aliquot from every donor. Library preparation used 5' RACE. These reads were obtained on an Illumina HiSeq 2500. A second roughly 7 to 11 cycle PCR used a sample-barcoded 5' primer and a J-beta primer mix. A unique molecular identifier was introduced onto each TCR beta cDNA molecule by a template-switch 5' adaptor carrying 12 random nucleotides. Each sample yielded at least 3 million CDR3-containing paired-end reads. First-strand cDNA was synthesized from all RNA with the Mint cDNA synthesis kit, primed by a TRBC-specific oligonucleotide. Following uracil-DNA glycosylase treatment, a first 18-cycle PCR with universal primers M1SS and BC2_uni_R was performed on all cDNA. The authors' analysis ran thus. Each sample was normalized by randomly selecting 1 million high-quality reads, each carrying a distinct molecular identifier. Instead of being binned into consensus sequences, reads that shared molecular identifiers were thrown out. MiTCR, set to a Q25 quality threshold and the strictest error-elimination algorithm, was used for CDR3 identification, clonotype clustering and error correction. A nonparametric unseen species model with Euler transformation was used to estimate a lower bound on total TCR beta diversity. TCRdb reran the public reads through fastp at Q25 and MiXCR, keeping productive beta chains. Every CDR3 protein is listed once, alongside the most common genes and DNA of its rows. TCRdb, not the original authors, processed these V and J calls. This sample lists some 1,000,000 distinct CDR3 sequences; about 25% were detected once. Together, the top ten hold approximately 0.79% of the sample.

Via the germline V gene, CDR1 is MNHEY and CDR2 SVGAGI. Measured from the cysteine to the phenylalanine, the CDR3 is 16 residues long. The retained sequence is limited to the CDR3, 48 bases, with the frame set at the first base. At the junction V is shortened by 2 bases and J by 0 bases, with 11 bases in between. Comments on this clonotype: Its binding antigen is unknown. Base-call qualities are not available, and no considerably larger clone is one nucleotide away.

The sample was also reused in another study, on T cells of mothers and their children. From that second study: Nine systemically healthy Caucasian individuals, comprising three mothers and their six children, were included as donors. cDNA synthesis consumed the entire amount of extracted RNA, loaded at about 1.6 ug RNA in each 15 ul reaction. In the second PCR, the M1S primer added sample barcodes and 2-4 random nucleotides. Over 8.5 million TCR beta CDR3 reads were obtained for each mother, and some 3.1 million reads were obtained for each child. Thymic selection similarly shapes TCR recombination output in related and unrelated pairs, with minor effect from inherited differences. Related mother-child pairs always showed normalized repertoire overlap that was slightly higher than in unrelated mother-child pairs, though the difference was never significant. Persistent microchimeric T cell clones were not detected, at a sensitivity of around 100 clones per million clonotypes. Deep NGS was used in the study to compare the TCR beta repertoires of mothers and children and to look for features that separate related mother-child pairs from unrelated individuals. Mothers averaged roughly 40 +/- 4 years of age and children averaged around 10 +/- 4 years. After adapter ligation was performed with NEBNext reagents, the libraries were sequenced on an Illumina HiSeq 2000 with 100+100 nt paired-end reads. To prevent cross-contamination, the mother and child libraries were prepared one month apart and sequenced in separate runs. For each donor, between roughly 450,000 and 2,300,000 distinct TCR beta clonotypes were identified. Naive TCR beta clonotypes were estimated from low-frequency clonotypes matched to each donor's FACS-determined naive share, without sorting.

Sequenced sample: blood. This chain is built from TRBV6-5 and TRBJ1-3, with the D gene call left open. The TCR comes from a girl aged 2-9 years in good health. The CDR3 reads CASSYDQPLSGNTIYF. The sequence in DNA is TGTGCCAGCAGTTACGATCAACCGCTCTCTGGAAACACCATATATTTT.